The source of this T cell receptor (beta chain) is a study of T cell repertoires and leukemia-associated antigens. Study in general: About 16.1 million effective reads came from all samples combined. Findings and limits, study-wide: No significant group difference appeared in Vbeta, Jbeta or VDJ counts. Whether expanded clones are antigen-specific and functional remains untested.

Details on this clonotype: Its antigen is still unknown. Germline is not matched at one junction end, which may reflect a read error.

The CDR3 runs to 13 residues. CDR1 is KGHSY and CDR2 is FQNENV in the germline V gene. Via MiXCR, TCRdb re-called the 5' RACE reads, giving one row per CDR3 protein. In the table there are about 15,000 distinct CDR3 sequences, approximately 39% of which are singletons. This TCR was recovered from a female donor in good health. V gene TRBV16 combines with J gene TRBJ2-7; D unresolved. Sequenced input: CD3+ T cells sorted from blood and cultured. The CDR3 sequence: CASNQPIGPAKYF. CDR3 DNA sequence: TGTGCCAGCAACCAACCGATTGGGCCCGCAAAGTACTTC.